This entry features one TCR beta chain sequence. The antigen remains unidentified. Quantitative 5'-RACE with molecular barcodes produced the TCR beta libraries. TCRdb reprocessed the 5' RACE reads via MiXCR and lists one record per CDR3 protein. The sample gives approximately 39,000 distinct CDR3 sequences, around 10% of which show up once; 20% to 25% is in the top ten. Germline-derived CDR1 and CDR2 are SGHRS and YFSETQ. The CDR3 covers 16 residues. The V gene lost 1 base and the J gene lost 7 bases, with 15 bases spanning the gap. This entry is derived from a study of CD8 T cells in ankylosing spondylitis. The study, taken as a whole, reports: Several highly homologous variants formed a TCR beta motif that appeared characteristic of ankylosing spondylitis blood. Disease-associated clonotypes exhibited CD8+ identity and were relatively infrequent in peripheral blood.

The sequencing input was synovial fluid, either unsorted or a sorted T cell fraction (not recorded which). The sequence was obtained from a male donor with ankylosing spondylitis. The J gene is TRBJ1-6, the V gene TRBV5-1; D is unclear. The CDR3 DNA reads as TGCGCCAGCAGCTTGACACAGCTCGGATTCAATTCACCCCTCCACTTT. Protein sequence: CASSLTQLGFNSPLHF.